This T cell receptor (beta chain) comes out of a study of early T cells in non-severe SARS-CoV-2 infection. Across the study: Chains from this unsorted whole-blood bulk RNA could not be paired.

cDNA molecules, individually, were tagged with unique molecular identifiers. TCRdb called the 5' RACE reads again in MiXCR, with one record for every CDR3 protein. This table has about 23,000 distinct CDR3 sequences, about 5.1% appearing once. This clonotype was recorded many times. Its target is unknown. Whole-study findings and limits: In VDJdb matching, anti-spike CD8 responses were favored while private and CD4 specificities went missing.

The germline V gene encodes CDR1 LGHNT and CDR2 FRNRAP. V lost 6 bases and J lost 0, with 18 bases in between. CDR3 length: 17 amino acids. The V gene is TRBV12-5, the J gene TRBJ2-1; D ambiguous. The clonotype originates from an adult who was a healthcare worker with PCR-confirmed SARS-CoV-2 infection or an uninfected control (not recorded which). The sample consisted of whole blood. CDR3 coding DNA: TGTGCTAGTGGGATTTTCCCTTGGACGAGCTCCTACAATGAGCAGTTCTTC. This encodes CASGIFPWTSSYNEQFF.